The present T cell receptor beta chain was sequenced within a study of cytomegalovirus exposure and HLA in healthy donors. PCR primers comprised 60 Vbeta and 13 Jbeta primers. Clones were read by immunoSEQ multiplex PCR, and TCRdb kept only the in-frame ones, dropping some. Here the sample spans under 250,000 clones, 60% to 80% being singletons. V dropped 7 bases and J dropped 6; count of bases not matched to a gene: 6. Germline V gene data show CDR1 as MNHEY and CDR2 as SVGAGI. This CDR3 has 15 amino acids. This chain uses TRBV6-5 with TRBJ2-2, with 12 bases that match TRBD2. The receptor's source is a male donor in good health and CMV-seronegative. The sample comprised PBMCs. CDR3 sequence: CASNPLAGGAGELFF. In DNA form, the CDR3 reads TGTGCCAGCAACCCACTAGCGGGAGGCGCCGGGGAGCTGTTTTTT.